These 17 T cell receptor beta chains came from one sample sequenced in a study of metastatic and nonmetastatic thyroid tumors. Among the patients, none had received any treatment before thyroid surgery. TCRdb re-analyzed the PCR reads through MiXCR. The sample holds 15,000 to 20,000 clones, around 38% seen once. The sequenced material came from tumor tissue. The source is a female donor with papillary thyroid cancer or a benign thyroid nodule (not recorded which). Some clones in this sample may be carry-over from other donors' samples.

This clone was picked up a small number of times. This chain links TRBV4-2 with TRBJ1-3; D is undetermined. Germline V gives CDR1 LGHNA, CDR2 YNFKEQ. The CDR3 length is 16 residues. The V and J ends lost 0 bases and 0 bases respectively, with 9 bases between them. The CDR3 DNA reads TGTGCCAGCAGCCAAGATCCGGGAGACTCTGGAAACACCATATATTTT. It codes for CASSQDPGDSGNTIYF.

This clone occurred a few times. The CDR3 nucleotides are TGTGCCAGCAGTTACTCGATTGCAGGGGGCTACGAGCAGTACTTC. The encoded protein is CASSYSIAGGYEQYF. The chain recombines TRBV6-2 or TRBV6-3 with TRBJ2-7, with 7 nucleotides matching TRBD1. Trimming took 0 bases from V and 3 from J; bases not matched to a gene: 5. CDR1 and CDR2 (germline): MNHEY, SVGEGT. This CDR3 is built from 15 residues.

The rearrangement links TRBV10-2 to TRBJ1-2; 8 bases match TRBD1. CDR1 is WSHSY, CDR2 SAAADI, per germline. CDR3 length: 16 residues. The V and J ends lost 5 bases and 3 bases, in that order; junction bases with no gene match: 11. CDR3 nucleotides: TGCGCCAGCAGTAAAACGGGGGACAGGAGGGACTATGGCTACACCTTC. Translating it yields CASSKTGDRRDYGYTF.

This clone was detected a few times. The chain carries TRBV6-2 or TRBV6-3 and TRBJ2-1, with D perhaps TRBD1 (6 bases). CDR3 length: 16 amino acids. Trimming removed 2 bases from V and 3 bases from J, with 14 bases in between. In germline, CDR1 is MNHEY, CDR2 SVGEGT. The CDR3 reads CASSYRTVLNYNEQFF. The CDR3 nucleotides read TGTGCCAGCAGTTACCGGACAGTGTTAAACTACAATGAGCAGTTCTTC.

V usage is TRBV5-1 and J usage is TRBJ2-7; D gene ambiguous. This CDR3 contains 15 residues. The V gene's germline CDR1 is SGHRS and CDR2 YFSETQ. The V and J ends lost 0 bases and 2 bases respectively, with 12 bases between them. The CDR3 loop is CASSLGGLSPYEQYF. For the CDR3, the DNA is TGCGCCAGCAGCTTGGGCGGCCTCTCCCCCTACGAGCAGTACTTC.

This chain joins TRBV28 and TRBJ2-6; D may be TRBD1 or TRBD2 (5 bases each). This CDR3 region has 20 residues. Trimming pared 3 bases from V and 2 bases from J, leaving 23 bases between. Germline loops: CDR1 MDHEN, CDR2 SYDVKM. CDR3 region: CASSFRFWGRGETGANVLTF. In DNA form, the CDR3 reads TGTGCCAGCAGTTTTAGGTTTTGGGGACGGGGCGAGACTGGGGCCAACGTCCTGACTTTC.

This clone occurred a few times. This chain connects TRBV27 to TRBJ2-2; no definite D call. Trimming cost V 7 bases and J 0 bases, with 3 bases left between them. This CDR3 comprises 12 residues. CDR1 is MNHEY, CDR2 SMNVEV, per germline (reference sequence). The CDR3 loop reads CASTSNTGELFF. The CDR3 bases are TGTGCCAGCACCTCGAACACCGGGGAGCTGTTTTTT.

The J gene is TRBJ2-7, the V gene TRBV6-1, with TRBD1 as a possible D gene (5 bases). The V gene lost 4 bases and the J gene lost 7 bases, with 20 bases spanning the gap. Germline values: CDR1 MNHNS, CDR2 SASEGT. The CDR3 has 15 amino acids. The CDR3 DNA sequence: TGTGCCAGCAGTGCTACAGGAGACCCTTTCTATGAGCAGTACTTC. Translated: CASSATGDPFYEQYF.

This clone was found a few times. The chain joins TRBV6-4 to TRBJ1-1, with D hard to call. In germline, CDR1 is MRHNA, CDR2 SNTAGT. The CDR3 covers 13 residues. V lost 5 bases, J lost 0 bases, and 7 bases lay in between. The DNA for the CDR3 is TGTGCCAGCAGTTTACAGCTGAACACTGAAGCTTTCTTT. Its protein product is CASSLQLNTEAFF.

This chain links TRBV20-1 with TRBJ1-4; TRBD1 is a possible D gene (6 bases). Trimming removed 3 bases from V and 4 bases from J, with 15 bases in between. The germline V gene has CDR1 DFQATT and CDR2 SNEGSKA (reference sequence). The length of the CDR3 is 15 residues. Here the CDR3 DNA reads TGCAGTGCTAGGCAGAGGGGGGTGGGTAATGAAAAACTGTTTTTT. This sequence encodes CSARQRGVGNEKLFF.

A remark on this clone: Other DNA variants within this sample encode the same CDR3. The V call is TRBV9, the J call TRBJ2-5, with D perhaps matching TRBD2 (6 bases). This CDR3 contains 15 residues. Germline V lookup: CDR1 SGDLS, CDR2 YYNGEE. Trimming left V 2 bases short and J 5 bases short, with 16 bases between. CDR3 nucleotide sequence: TGTGCCAGCAGCGTCGATAGCGGTGGAGGTGAGACCCAGTACTTC. This translates into CASSVDSGGGETQYF.

This clone was detected a few times. This sequence joins TRBV12-3 or TRBV12-4 and TRBJ2-2, with D perhaps TRBD1 or TRBD2 (6 bases each). The CDR3 is 15 amino acids. Trimming took off 3 bases at V and 0 bases at J, with 8 bases between the two ends. The CDR3 protein is CASSLGGANTGELFF. CDR3 DNA: TGTGCCAGCAGTTTGGGGGGCGCGAACACCGGGGAGCTGTTTTTT.

The rearrangement links TRBV30 to TRBJ1-3; perhaps TRBD1 as D (6 bases). The germline gives CDR1 GTSNPN, CDR2 SVGIG (reference sequence). The CDR3 has 14 amino acids. The V end was cut by 2 bases, the J end by 2 bases, with 10 bases between. This CDR3 is CAWSIQGAGNTIYF. In DNA, the CDR3 is TGTGCCTGGAGTATACAGGGAGCTGGAAACACCATATATTTT.

V gene TRBV19 combines with J gene TRBJ1-2; D might be TRBD1 (5 bases). Trimming took 0 bases from V and 8 from J, leaving 19 bases between them. Germline-derived CDR1 and CDR2 are LNHDA and SQIVND (reference sequence). The CDR3 totals 16 residues. CDR3 nucleotides: TGTGCCAGTAGTATAGACCCGCCTACTCAGAACAGGGGCTACACCTTC. Residues: CASSIDPPTQNRGYTF.

This chain links TRBV20-1 with TRBJ2-7; D is uncertain. The V and J ends lost 2 bases and 4 bases respectively, with 12 bases between them. This CDR3 has 13 residues. From germline, CDR1 is DFQATT and CDR2 SNEGSKA (reference sequence). CDR3 sequence (DNA): TGCAGTGCTAGACCGCCGACTGGATACGAGCAGTACTTC. Its protein is CSARPPTGYEQYF.

The DNA of the CDR3 is TGTGCCAGCAGCTTAACCCAACAGTTCCCGAACACCGGGGAGCTGTTTTTT. Protein product: CASSLTQQFPNTGELFF. The genes are TRBV7-6 and TRBJ2-2; no firm D call. Trimming left V 2 bases short and J 0 bases short, with 13 bases between. The CDR3 loop spans 17 amino acids. Germline V gene lookup returns CDR1 SGHVS and CDR2 FNYEAQ.

DNA for the CDR3: TGTGCCAGCAGTCTCGGGACAGGGGCTTTCTCTGGAAACACCATATATTTT. As protein: CASSLGTGAFSGNTIYF. J is TRBJ1-3 and V is TRBV28, with TRBD1 matching over 10 bases. Germline trimming cut 5 bases from V and 0 bases from J; bases unmatched to any gene: 7. Germline-derived CDR1 and CDR2 are MDHEN and SYDVKM. This CDR3 has 17 amino acids.